This record looks at one T cell receptor (beta chain) sequence and its context. This specimen belongs to a study of blood T cell repertoires in COVID-19. The V and J ends lost 5 bases and 0 bases, in that order; junction bases with no gene match: 3. This CDR3 has 14 residues. Germline assignment: CDR1 SNHLY and CDR2 FYNNEI. Here immunoSEQ multiplex PCR was the method, and the copy in TCRdb shows in-frame clones only, minus some. Among over 200,000 clones, 89% were seen once, and the ten largest hold roughly 6%. The TCR sequence derives from a man between 60 and 75 years old who had recovered from COVID-19. V usage is TRBV2 and J usage is TRBJ2-7, with 8 bases aligning to TRBD1. Sequenced: peripheral blood. The CDR3: CASSWDRTSYEQYF. CDR3 nucleotides: TGTGCCAGCAGTTGGGACAGGACCTCCTACGAGCAGTACTTC.